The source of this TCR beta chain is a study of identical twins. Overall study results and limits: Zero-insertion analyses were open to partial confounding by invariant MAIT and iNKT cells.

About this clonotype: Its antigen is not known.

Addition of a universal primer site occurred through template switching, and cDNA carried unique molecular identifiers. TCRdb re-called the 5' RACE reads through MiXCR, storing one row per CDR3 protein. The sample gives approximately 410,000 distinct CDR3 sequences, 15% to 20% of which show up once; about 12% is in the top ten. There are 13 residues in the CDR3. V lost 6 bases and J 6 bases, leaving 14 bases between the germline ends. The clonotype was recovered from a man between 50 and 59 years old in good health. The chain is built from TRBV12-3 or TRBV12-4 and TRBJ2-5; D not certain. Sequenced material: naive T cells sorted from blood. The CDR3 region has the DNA TGTGCCAGCAGCCTCGAGGTTCGGAAGACCCAGTACTTC. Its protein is CASSLEVRKTQYF.